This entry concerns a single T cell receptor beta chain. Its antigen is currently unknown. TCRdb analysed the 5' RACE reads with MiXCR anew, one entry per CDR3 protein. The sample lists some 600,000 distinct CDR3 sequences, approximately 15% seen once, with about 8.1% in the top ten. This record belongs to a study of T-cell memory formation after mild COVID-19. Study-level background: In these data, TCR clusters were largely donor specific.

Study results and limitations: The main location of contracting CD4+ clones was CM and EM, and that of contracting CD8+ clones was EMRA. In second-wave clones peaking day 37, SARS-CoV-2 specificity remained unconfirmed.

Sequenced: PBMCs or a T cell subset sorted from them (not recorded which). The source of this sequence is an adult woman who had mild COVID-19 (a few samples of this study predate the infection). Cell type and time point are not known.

Here the CDR3 reads CASRLFLGSPEAFF. DNA for the CDR3: TGTGCCAGCAGACTCTTCTTGGGATCCCCCGAAGCTTTCTTT. The chain is built from TRBV6-2 or TRBV6-3 and TRBJ1-1; no clear D gene. Trimming took off 6 bases at V and 8 bases at J, with 19 bases between the two ends. The V gene's germline CDR1 is MNHEY and CDR2 SVGEGT. The CDR3 totals 14 residues.